This is a list of T cell receptor beta chains from one sample in a study of T cell repertoires in cytomegalovirus infection. TCRdb used MiXCR to reprocess the reads, holding one entry per CDR3 protein. Among 450,000 to 650,000 distinct CDR3 sequences listed, under 45% were seen once. No antigen is known for these receptors. The starting material was cultured PBMCs, obtained from culture after CMV antigen stimulation. Every receptor here comes from a human donor in good health (CMV status not recorded). Some clones in this sample may be carry-over from other donors' samples. Each CDR3 is given with its conserved first and last residue. The D gene is left open where the match is weak. The size of a clone is reported for some rows only, either as once, few or many, or as a class for expanded clones.

>many|TRBD2|TRBV7-2|TRBJ2-3
CASSERLGLAVTDTQYF
TGTGCCAGCAGCGAAAGACTTGGACTAGCGGTCACAGATACGCAGTATTTT
>few|-|TRBV2|TRBJ2-5
CASRYEETQYF
TGTGCCAGCAGGTACGAAGAGACCCAGTACTTC
>-|-|TRBV10-3|TRBJ2-5
CAISGGEETQYF
TGTGCCATCAGTGGGGGGGAAGAGACCCAGTACTTC
>-|-|TRBV27|TRBJ1-1
CASSLLWGDTEAFF
TGTGCCAGCAGTTTATTATGGGGAGACACTGAAGCTTTCTTT
>few|-|TRBV7-2|TRBJ2-7
CASSSQTGPYEQYF
TGTGCCAGCAGCTCGCAGACAGGTCCCTACGAGCAGTACTTC
>-|-|TRBV7-6|TRBJ2-7
CASSFGIAYEQYF
TGTGCCAGCAGCTTCGGGATAGCCTACGAGCAGTACTTC
>-|TRBD2|TRBV7-6|TRBJ2-5
CASGLAGHQETQYF
TGTGCCAGCGGGCTAGCGGGACACCAAGAGACCCAGTACTTC
>-|TRBD1|TRBV15|TRBJ2-7
CATSRDRDRGSEQYF
TGTGCCACCAGCAGGGACCGGGACAGGGGATCCGAGCAGTACTTC
>few|-|TRBV20-1|TRBJ2-7
CSASKQGRGWEQYF
TGCAGTGCTAGCAAGCAGGGGAGGGGATGGGAGCAGTACTTC
>-|TRBD2|TRBV5-6|TRBJ2-3
CASSSGAWREGADTQYF
TGTGCCAGCAGCTCCGGGGCCTGGCGGGAGGGCGCCGATACGCAGTATTTT
>-|-|TRBV4-1|TRBJ1-4
CASSQDRGKRINEKLFF
TGCGCCAGCAGCCAAGACCGGGGAAAGAGGATAAATGAAAAACTGTTTTTT
>few|TRBD1|TRBV15|TRBJ2-4
CATTTLLRDRGSNIQYF
TGTGCCACCACAACGTTACTCCGGGACAGGGGATCAAACATTCAGTACTTC
>-|-|TRBV12-3/TRBV12-4|TRBJ2-1
CASSSGRSGNEQFF
TGTGCCAGCAGCTCGGGGCGTAGCGGCAATGAGCAGTTCTTC
>few|-|TRBV19|TRBJ2-2
CASTLRTANTGELFF
TGTGCCAGTACCCTCCGGACAGCGAACACCGGGGAGCTGTTTTTT
>-|-|TRBV7-3|TRBJ2-5
CASSTPGHQETQYF
TGTGCCAGCAGCACCCCGGGACACCAAGAGACCCAGTACTTC
>-|TRBD1|TRBV10-3|TRBJ1-2
CAITQTGNYGYTF
TGTGCCATCACCCAGACAGGGAACTATGGCTACACCTTC
>-|-|TRBV2|TRBJ2-7
CASKSSSYEQYF
TGTGCCAGCAAGAGTAGCTCCTACGAGCAGTACTTC
>-|TRBD1|TRBV4-1|TRBJ2-1
CASSQWGQGDNEQFF
TGCGCCAGCAGCCAATGGGGACAGGGAGACAATGAGCAGTTCTTC
>few|TRBD1|TRBV5-4|TRBJ1-2
CATLPGGQASNYGYTF
TGTGCCACCCTCCCTGGGGGACAGGCTTCCAACTATGGCTACACCTTC
>-|-|TRBV25-1|TRBJ2-7
CASSDPRTSPYEQYF
TGTGCCAGCAGTGATCCCCGGACCTCCCCCTACGAGCAGTACTTC
>-|TRBD1|TRBV7-9|TRBJ1-4
CASSGGQGREKLFF
TGTGCCAGCAGCGGCGGACAGGGAAGAGAAAAACTGTTTTTT
>-|-|TRBV7-2|TRBJ2-5
CASSTSGRPGTQYF
TGTGCCAGCAGCACTTCGGGCCGCCCGGGGACCCAGTACTTC
>-|TRBD2|TRBV7-2|TRBJ2-7
CASSLTLGLAGYEQYF
TGTGCCAGCAGCTTGACCCTGGGACTAGCGGGCTACGAGCAGTACTTC
>-|-|TRBV20-1|TRBJ2-3
CSLLQGGADTQYF
TGCAGCCTACTTCAGGGGGGGGCAGATACGCAGTATTTT
>few|TRBD2|TRBV11-2|TRBJ2-1
CASSNTGTSGVRWQFF
TGTGCCAGCAGTAACACCGGGACTAGCGGGGTTCGTTGGCAGTTCTTC
>-|TRBD2|TRBV7-6|TRBJ2-3
CASSSRLAGVITDTQYF
TGTGCCAGCAGTTCTAGACTAGCGGGAGTCATCACAGATACGCAGTATTTT
>few|TRBD1|TRBV20-1|TRBJ1-4
CSATDRGGNEKLFF
TGCAGTGCTACCGACAGGGGCGGCAATGAAAAACTGTTTTTT
>few|TRBD2|TRBV3-1|TRBJ2-7
CASSQETSGGPYEQYF
TGTGCCAGCAGCCAAGAGACTAGCGGGGGCCCCTACGAGCAGTACTTC
>-|-|TRBV12-3/TRBV12-4|TRBJ2-3
CASSRTWATQYF
TGTGCCAGCAGCAGGACCTGGGCAACGCAGTATTTT
>-|-|TRBV7-6|TRBJ2-2
CASSPRQALNTGELFF
TGTGCCAGCAGCCCGCGACAGGCCCTGAACACCGGGGAGCTGTTTTTT
>-|TRBD2|TRBV27|TRBJ2-1
CASSLAGEREQFF
TGTGCCAGCAGTTTAGCGGGAGAGCGTGAGCAGTTCTTC
>-|-|TRBV12-3/TRBV12-4|TRBJ1-6
CASRAPGENNSPLHF
TGTGCCAGCAGAGCCCCCGGAGAGAATAATTCACCCCTCCACTTT
>-|-|TRBV7-9|TRBJ1-5
CASSPVPGDQPQHF
TGTGCCAGCAGCCCTGTCCCGGGCGACCAGCCCCAGCATTTT
>few|-|TRBV12-3/TRBV12-4|TRBJ1-1
CASRRGGPGVAFF
TGTGCCAGCAGACGTGGGGGCCCCGGAGTAGCTTTCTTT
>once|TRBD1|TRBV2|TRBJ2-5
CASRTGAETQYF
TGTGCCAGCAGGACAGGGGCGGAGACCCAGTACTTC
>-|-|TRBV7-2|TRBJ2-3
CASSRTLTQYF
TGTGCCAGCAGCCGGACCCTGACGCAGTATTTT
>-|TRBD1|TRBV24-1|TRBJ2-3
CATSDTDRDTQYF
TGTGCCACCAGTGACACGGACAGGGATACGCAGTATTTT
>-|-|TRBV7-9|TRBJ1-4
CASKANEKLFF
TGTGCCAGCAAAGCGAATGAAAAACTGTTTTTT
>-|TRBD1|TRBV7-2|TRBJ2-1
CASSSTGDDEQFF
TGTGCCAGCAGCTCGACAGGGGACGATGAGCAGTTCTTC
>many|TRBD2|TRBV7-2|TRBJ2-7
CASSLGPLGLAYEQYF
TGTGCCAGCAGCTTGGGGCCATTGGGACTAGCCTACGAGCAGTACTTC
>-|-|TRBV4-1|TRBJ1-4
CASSHESRVRGWGGLFF
TGCGCCAGCAGCCACGAGTCTCGGGTCCGAGGTTGGGGCGGACTGTTTTTT
>-|TRBD1|TRBV7-2|TRBJ1-1
CASSRRQGGTEAFF
TGTGCCAGCAGCCGCCGACAGGGAGGGACTGAAGCTTTCTTT
>few|-|TRBV11-3|TRBJ2-4
CASSSGQNKNIQYF
TGTGCCAGCAGCTCAGGACAGAACAAAAACATTCAGTACTTC
>-|TRBD2|TRBV7-9|TRBJ2-1
CASSLVLAVKYGERDEQFF
TGTGCCAGCAGCTTGGTGCTAGCGGTCAAGTACGGAGAACGCGATGAGCAGTTCTTC
>few|-|TRBV7-2|TRBJ1-2
CASSLAGQYYGYTF
TGTGCCAGCAGCTTAGCAGGACAGTACTATGGCTACACCTTC
>-|-|TRBV20-1|TRBJ1-2
CSAPDMGGYTF
TGCAGTGCGCCTGACATGGGGGGCTACACCTTC
>-|TRBD1|TRBV12-3/TRBV12-4|TRBJ1-5
CASRGPGGDQPQHF
TGTGCCAGCCGCGGCCCAGGGGGGGATCAGCCCCAGCATTTT
>few|-|TRBV6-2/TRBV6-3|TRBJ2-4
CASSSIADLAKNIQYF
TGTGCCAGCAGTTCTATAGCGGACCTAGCCAAAAACATTCAGTACTTC
>once|TRBD2|TRBV19|TRBJ2-7
CASSASSGIFYEQYF
TGTGCCAGTAGTGCCTCTAGCGGGATCTTCTACGAGCAGTACTTC
>-|TRBD1|TRBV7-6|TRBJ1-1
CASSSKPGQGGDTEAFF
TGTGCCAGCAGCTCTAAACCGGGACAGGGGGGGGACACTGAAGCTTTCTTT
>-|-|TRBV7-6|TRBJ2-7
CASSSGRGNEQYF
TGTGCCAGCAGCTCGGGGCGCGGGAACGAGCAGTACTTC
>-|TRBD1|TRBV7-2|TRBJ1-1
CASSLQGVTEALF
TGTGCCAGCAGCTTACAGGGGGTCACTGAAGCTTTGTTT
>once|TRBD1|TRBV4-1|TRBJ1-2
CASRHTGDYGYTF
TGCGCCAGCAGGCATACAGGGGACTATGGCTACACCTTC
>-|-|TRBV11-2|TRBJ1-1
CASSLRVGLGTEAFF
TGTGCCAGCAGCTTAAGAGTGGGTCTGGGCACTGAAGCTTTCTTT
>few|TRBD1|TRBV6-5|TRBJ2-7
CASSYSRGTGTTYEQYF
TGTGCCAGCAGTTACTCGAGGGGGACAGGGACAACCTACGAGCAGTACTTC
>-|-|TRBV7-2|TRBJ1-3
CASSLLQGNTIYF
TGTGCCAGCAGCTTATTACAGGGAAACACCATATATTTT
>-|TRBD2|TRBV7-9|TRBJ2-1
CASSFQLAGGGDEQFF
TGTGCCAGCAGCTTCCAACTAGCGGGAGGGGGCGATGAGCAGTTCTTC
>-|TRBD2|TRBV7-2|TRBJ2-3
CASRSTSGNSDTQYF
TGTGCCAGCAGGTCGACTAGCGGGAACTCAGATACGCAGTATTTT
>-|-|TRBV20-1|TRBJ1-6
CSARSGSNSPLHF
TGCAGTGCTAGATCGGGATCTAATTCACCCCTCCACTTT
>-|TRBD1|TRBV6-2/TRBV6-3|TRBJ2-7
CASSLAGTGAEEQYF
TGTGCCAGCAGTTTAGCCGGGACAGGGGCTGAGGAGCAGTACTTC